The 5 T cell receptor beta chains listed next were all sequenced from one sample in a study of breast tumors, draining lymph nodes, adjacent tissues. TCRdb reanalysed the multiplex PCR reads using MiXCR and keeps one entry per CDR3 protein. The sample carries approximately 63,000 distinct CDR3 sequences, approximately 62% recorded once. The sequencing input was breast tumor tissue. The receptors stem from a female donor with breast cancer. Some clones in this sample may be carry-over from other donors' samples.

This chain links TRBV20-1 with TRBJ1-2, with a weak D call TRBD1 (5 bases). Germline-derived CDR1 and CDR2 are DFQATT and SNEGSKA (reference sequence). V lost 0 bases, J lost 6 bases, and 17 bases lay in between. This CDR3 is built from 15 residues. CDR3 sequence (DNA): TGCAGTGCTAGAGATCGAAAGGGTCTGGGGCATGGCTACACCTTC. Translated: CSARDRKGLGHGYTF.

This clonotype was observed once. The V and J genes are TRBV20-1 and TRBJ2-7, with D possibly TRBD2 on 6 matching bases. Germline V gives CDR1 DFQATT, CDR2 SNEGSKA (reference sequence). V lost 3 bases and J lost 6, with 15 bases in between. The CDR3 is 13 residues long. The CDR3 sequence: CSARAGRAAEQYF. As DNA, the CDR3 is TGCAGTGCTAGGGCGGGACGAGCCGCCGAGCAGTACTTC.

The chain recombines TRBV12-3 or TRBV12-4 with TRBJ2-3; tentative D call: TRBD1 (5 bases). There are 13 residues in the CDR3. V was clipped by 3 bases and J by 8 bases, with 12 bases between them. The DNA for the CDR3 is TGTGCCAGCAGTTTTTCGACCCAGGGTACGCAGTATTTT. Its protein is CASSFSTQGTQYF.

A single count supports this clonotype. The rearrangement uses TRBV18 and TRBJ1-6, with D perhaps matching TRBD1 (5 bases). V dropped 3 bases and J dropped 11 bases, with 17 bases sitting between them. CDR3 length: 15 residues. Germline assignment: CDR1 KGHSH and CDR2 LQKENI. The CDR3 is CASSPLDTELTPLHF. CDR3 sequence (DNA): TGTGCCAGCTCACCGTTGGACACTGAACTTACACCCCTCCACTTT.

CDR3 in DNA: TGTGCCAGCAGTTACCTGAGCTCCTACAATGAGCAGTTCTTC. Protein: CASSYLSSYNEQFF. The chain combines TRBV6-2 or TRBV6-3 with TRBJ2-1; D is undetermined. The CDR3 extends over 14 amino acids. Germline V gives CDR1 MNHEY, CDR2 SVGEGT. The V gene lost 2 bases and the J gene lost 0 bases, with 5 bases spanning the gap.